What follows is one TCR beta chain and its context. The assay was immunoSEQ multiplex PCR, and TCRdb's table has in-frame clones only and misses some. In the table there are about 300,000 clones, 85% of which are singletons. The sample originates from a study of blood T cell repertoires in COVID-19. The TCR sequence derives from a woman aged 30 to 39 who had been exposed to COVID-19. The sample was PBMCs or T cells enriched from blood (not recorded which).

CDR3: CASSPGPNTEAFF. The CDR3 DNA is TGTGCCAGCAGCCCAGGCCCGAACACTGAAGCTTTCTTT. The chain carries TRBV6-6 and TRBJ1-1; D uncertain. The CDR3 extends over 13 amino acids. Germline V gene data show CDR1 as MNHNY and CDR2 as SVGAGI (reference sequence). Deletions cut 6 bases from V and 1 base from J, with 9 bases between.